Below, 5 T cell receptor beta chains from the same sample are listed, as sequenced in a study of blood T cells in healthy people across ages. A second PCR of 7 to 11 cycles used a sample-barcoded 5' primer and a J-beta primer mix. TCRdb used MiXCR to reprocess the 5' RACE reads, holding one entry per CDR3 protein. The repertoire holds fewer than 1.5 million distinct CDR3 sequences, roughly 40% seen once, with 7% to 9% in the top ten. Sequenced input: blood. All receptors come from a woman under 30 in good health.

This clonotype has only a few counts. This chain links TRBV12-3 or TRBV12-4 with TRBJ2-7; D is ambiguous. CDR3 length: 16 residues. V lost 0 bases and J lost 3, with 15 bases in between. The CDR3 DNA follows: TGTGCCAGCAGTTTAGCGGGTGGAAGCACAATCTACGAGCAGTACTTC. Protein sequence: CASSLAGGSTIYEQYF.

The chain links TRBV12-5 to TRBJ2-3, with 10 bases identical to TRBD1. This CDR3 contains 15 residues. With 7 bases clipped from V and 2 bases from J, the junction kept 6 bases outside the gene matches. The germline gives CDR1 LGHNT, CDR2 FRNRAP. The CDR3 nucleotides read TGTGCTAGTGCCCAGACAGGGGGCGACACAGATACGCAGTATTTT. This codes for CASAQTGGDTDTQYF. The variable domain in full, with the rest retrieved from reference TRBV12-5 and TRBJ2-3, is DARVTQTPRHKVTEMGQEVTMRCQPILGHNTVFWYRQTMMQGLELLAYFRNRAPLDDSGMPKDRFSAEMPDATLATLKIQPSEPRDSAVYFCASAQTGGDTDTQYFGPGTRLTVL.

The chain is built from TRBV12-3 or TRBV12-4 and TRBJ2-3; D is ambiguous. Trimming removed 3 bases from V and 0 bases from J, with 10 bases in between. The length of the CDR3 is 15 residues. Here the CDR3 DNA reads TGTGCCAGCAGTTTCCATGGGGTGAGCACAGATACGCAGTATTTT. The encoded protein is CASSFHGVSTDTQYF.

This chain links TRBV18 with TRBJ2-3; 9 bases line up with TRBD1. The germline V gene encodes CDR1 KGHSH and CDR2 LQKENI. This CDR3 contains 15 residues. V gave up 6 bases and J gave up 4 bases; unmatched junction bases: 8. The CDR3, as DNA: TGTGCCAGCTCCCCTCGGACAGGGGAGGCAGATACGCAGTATTTT. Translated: CASSPRTGEADTQYF.

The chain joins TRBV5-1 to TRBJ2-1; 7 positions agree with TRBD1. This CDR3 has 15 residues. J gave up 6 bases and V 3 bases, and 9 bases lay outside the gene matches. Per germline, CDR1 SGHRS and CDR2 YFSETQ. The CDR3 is CASSSPGQLSNEQFF. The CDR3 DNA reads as TGCGCCAGCAGCTCACCGGGACAGTTAAGCAATGAGCAGTTCTTC.